The 13 T cell receptor beta chains below all came from one sample that was sequenced in a study of blood T cell repertoires in COVID-19. TCRdb keeps only in-frame clones here, not all; method: immunoSEQ multiplex PCR. The repertoire holds roughly 330,000 clones, with around 87% as singletons. The sequenced sample consisted of PBMCs or T cells enriched from blood (not recorded which). The receptors here all came from a woman in her twenties or thirties who had recovered from COVID-19.

This rearrangement joins TRBV28 to TRBJ2-1, with 7 bases that match TRBD2. V shed 2 bases and J 4 bases; nucleotides not matched to a gene: 17. Germline lookup yields CDR1 MDHEN and CDR2 SYDVKM. The CDR3 covers 19 residues. The CDR3 sequence is CASSLRGPGRSGKYNEQFF. In nucleotides, the CDR3 is TGTGCCAGCAGTTTAAGGGGCCCGGGGAGGAGCGGGAAATACAATGAGCAGTTCTTC.

This chain joins TRBV5-4 and TRBJ2-3, with TRBD2 matching 10 bases. Germline values: CDR1 SGHNT, CDR2 YYREEE (reference sequence). V gave up 4 bases and J gave up 5 bases; unmatched junction bases: 7. This CDR3 contains 15 residues. The CDR3 DNA reads TGTGCCAGCAGCCGCCCTAGCGGGGGAGGAGATACGCAGTATTTT. Protein product: CASSRPSGGGDTQYF.

The genes are TRBV5-1 and TRBJ2-3; 8 nucleotides match TRBD2. The CDR3 is made up of 14 amino acids. The V segment lost 4 bases and the J segment 1 base; nucleotides outside the gene matches: 2. Germline assignment: CDR1 SGHRS and CDR2 YFSETQ. CDR3 bases: TGCGCCAGCAGCCCACTAGCGGGCACAGATACGCAGTATTTT. Encoded protein: CASSPLAGTDTQYF.

V is TRBV6-5 and J is TRBJ1-2; D possibly corresponds to TRBD1 (6 bases). V lost 6 bases to trimming and J lost 4 bases, with 18 bases between them. Germline loops: CDR1 MNHEY, CDR2 SVGAGI. CDR3 length: 15 amino acids. CDR3 sequence (DNA): TGTGCCAGCAGAGCCCTGACACAGGGCCTCTATGGCTACACCTTC. It codes for CASRALTQGLYGYTF.

The V and J genes are TRBV11-2 and TRBJ1-6; D is unclear. Germline assignment: CDR1 SGHAT and CDR2 FQNNGV. This CDR3 spans 15 amino acids. Trimming shortened V by 5 bases and J by 3 bases, and 11 bases separated the two germline ends. The CDR3 DNA follows: TGTGCCAGCAGCCCGAGCGACTTCTATAATTCACCCCTCCACTTT. Protein product: CASSPSDFYNSPLHF.

The chain recombines TRBV5-6 with TRBJ1-2, with 7 bases aligning to TRBD1. The CDR3 has 14 amino acids. Germline lookup yields CDR1 SGHDT and CDR2 YYEEEE. The V gene end was trimmed by 4 bases and the J gene end by 7 bases; junction bases not matched to a gene: 10. As DNA, the CDR3 is TGTGCCAGCAGCGCGGACAGGCCCTTCCGTGGCTACACCTTC. It codes for CASSADRPFRGYTF.

V gene TRBV7-2 combines with J gene TRBJ1-4; perhaps TRBD1 as D (5 bases). Looked up from germline, CDR1 is SGHTA and CDR2 is FQGNSA. The CDR3 extends over 12 amino acids. V lost 5 bases and J lost 11, with 12 bases in between. CDR3 in DNA: TGTGCCAGCAGCGGGGGAGGGGACAAACTGTTTTTT. Its protein product is CASSGGGDKLFF.

This rearrangement joins TRBV27 to TRBJ1-2, with D maybe TRBD1 (6 bases). CDR3 length equals 16 residues. V was trimmed by 0 bases and J by 2 bases, leaving 13 bases between them. Germline V gene lookup returns CDR1 MNHEY and CDR2 SMNVEV (reference sequence). The CDR3 nucleotides are TGTGCCAGCAGTTTATCGACAGGTCCCTTCAACTATGGCTACACCTTC. Translated: CASSLSTGPFNYGYTF.

The J gene is TRBJ1-1, the V gene TRBV7-3; D unresolved. The CDR3 consists of 14 residues. Germline V lookup: CDR1 SGHTA, CDR2 FQGTGA. Trimming removed 3 bases at V and 1 base at J, with 9 bases between. The CDR3 spells CASSFEGPNTEAFF. Written as DNA, the CDR3 is TGTGCCAGCAGCTTCGAGGGCCCGAACACTGAAGCTTTCTTT.

The V gene is TRBV14, the J gene TRBJ1-1, with D possibly TRBD1 on 6 matching bases. The V end lost 1 base, the J end lost 8 bases, and 20 bases lay between the germline ends. The CDR3 sequence is 16 residues long. CDR1 SGHDN and CDR2 FVKESK come from the germline V gene. In nucleotides, the CDR3 is TGTGCCAGCAGCCAAGCTTTTGTTCGAGGACAGCGGGAAGCTTTCTTT. The encoded protein is CASSQAFVRGQREAFF.

The CDR3 sequence is CASSLLSTQPQHF. The CDR3 DNA reads TGTGCCAGTAGTCTCCTTAGTACTCAGCCCCAGCATTTT. The chain links TRBV19 to TRBJ1-5; D is uncertain. The CDR3 length is 13 residues. Germline CDR1 and CDR2: LNHDA and SQIVND (reference sequence). The ends were cut back, 5 bases at V and 6 bases at J, with 11 bases in the middle.

This chain connects TRBV7-9 to TRBJ2-1; 9 bases match TRBD2. Per the germline V gene, CDR1 is SEHNR and CDR2 is FQNEAQ (reference sequence). The CDR3 has 14 amino acids. With 9 bases clipped from V and 0 bases from J, the junction kept 3 bases outside the gene matches. In DNA, the CDR3 is TGTGCCAGTGAGCGGGGGGTCTCCTACAATGAGCAGTTCTTC. Residues: CASERGVSYNEQFF.

The CDR3 DNA reads as TGTGCCAGCAGTATAACAGGGACCCTGATGAACACTGAAGCTTTCTTT. It encodes CASSITGTLMNTEAFF. V is TRBV27 and J is TRBJ1-1; possibly TRBD1 for D (6 bases). This CDR3 is 16 amino acids long. V was clipped by 5 bases and J by 0 bases, with 16 bases between them. CDR1 MNHEY and CDR2 SMNVEV come from the germline V gene (reference sequence).